This T cell receptor (beta chain) was found in a study of regulatory T cells in long-lasting Graves disease (dated by TCRdb to about 2021). Regarding the study in general: Persistent Graves' disease was defined as antithyroid drug treatment for over 5 years with persistently positive TSH receptor autoantibodies. Persistent Graves' disease patients were compared with newly diagnosed Graves' disease patients by peripheral blood TCR sequencing and RNA sequencing. The study took place in China and was registered as a clinical trial. A total of around 33 samples underwent TCR sequencing, from some 13 patients with persistent Graves' disease and approximately 20 patients with newly diagnosed Graves' disease. On average, persistent Graves' disease patients in the clinical cohort had been on antithyroid drugs for eight to twelve years.

Preparation of the library involved multiplex PCR. The sequencer was an Illumina HiSeq 4000. CDR3 regions were amplified by Arm-PCR with iRepertoire HTBI primers to construct TCR beta libraries. Before sequencing, the PCR products underwent gel purification. The authors' pipeline ran thus. A total of roughly 65 TRBV and about 13 TRBJ segments were identified across samples and were used for gene usage analysis of CDR3 amino acid clonotypes. COPE and FqMerger were used to merge the filtered high-quality paired reads into contigs. BLAST was used to align contigs to IMGT TRBV, TRBD and TRBJ reference genes, with CDR3 defined following IMGT. Clonotypes above 0.1% frequency were classified as highly expanded clones. Shannon entropy was used to measure repertoire diversity, and the Gini coefficient was used to measure V-J evenness. Public clonotypes were defined as clonotypes shared by more than one individual. Using fastp at Q25 and MiXCR, TCRdb reprocessed the public reads and kept productive beta chains. Each CDR3 protein appears once, grouped with its most common genes and DNA. For this entry, the V and J calls and clone size follow TCRdb and not the study's own pipeline. The sample contains about 470,000 distinct CDR3 sequences, under 25% of them found a single time. The leading ten clones occupy roughly 7.7% of the sample.

V sheds 0 bases and J sheds 8 bases, leaving 6 bases between their ends. Looking up the germline V gene yields CDR1 SGHRS and CDR2 YFSETQ. The CDR3 goes from the cysteine to the phenylalanine over 13 residues. The entry retains the CDR3 DNA only, 39 bases that are in frame from base 1. This clonotype was seen more than once but under ten times. Its binding antigen is unknown. Per-nucleotide qualities are absent, and no much larger clonotype sits a single base away. Results the study describes overall, beyond this receptor: Persistent Graves' disease patients showed lower TCR Shannon entropy and fewer highly expanded clones than newly diagnosed patients, suggesting clonal expansion. Only peripheral blood was studied, because thyroid tissue, the primary lesion, was inaccessible. The small sample size was acknowledged by the authors as a limitation that may reduce accuracy. A larger number of public clonotypes was shared among persistent patients (approximately 2,600) than among newly diagnosed patients (roughly 930). Preferential use of TRBV28, TRBJ1-2 and TRBJ2-5 was observed in persistent disease, whereas TRBV20-1 and TRBJ2-1 were favored in newly diagnosed disease. Only the TCR beta chain was sequenced and analyzed.

Per the publication, the time point label means: persistent/refractory GD, antithyroid drugs over 5 years with positive TRAb. For both TCR sequencing and RNA sequencing, RNA was extracted from PBMCs in TRIzol. Graves' disease was diagnosed according to American Thyroid Association guidelines. The patients came from an endocrinology department in Xi'an, China. Each patient gave around 9 milliliters of peripheral blood, collected in an EDTA anticoagulant tube. PBMCs were isolated by Ficoll Paque Plus density gradient separation without further T cell sorting. An Agilent 2100 Bioanalyzer and agarose gel were used to check RNA quality, while a NanoDrop 2000 measured RNA concentration.

The chain links TRBV5-1 with TRBJ1-6, with the D gene too uncertain to name. This specimen consisted of peripheral blood mononuclear cells (PBMCs), obtained when the disease was refractory, from a patient treated with antithyroid drugs. The clonotype originates from a female donor with Graves disease. The nucleotide sequence is TGCGCCAGCAGCTTGGAGGAGGATTCACCCCTCCACTTT. This gives the protein CASSLEEDSPLHF.